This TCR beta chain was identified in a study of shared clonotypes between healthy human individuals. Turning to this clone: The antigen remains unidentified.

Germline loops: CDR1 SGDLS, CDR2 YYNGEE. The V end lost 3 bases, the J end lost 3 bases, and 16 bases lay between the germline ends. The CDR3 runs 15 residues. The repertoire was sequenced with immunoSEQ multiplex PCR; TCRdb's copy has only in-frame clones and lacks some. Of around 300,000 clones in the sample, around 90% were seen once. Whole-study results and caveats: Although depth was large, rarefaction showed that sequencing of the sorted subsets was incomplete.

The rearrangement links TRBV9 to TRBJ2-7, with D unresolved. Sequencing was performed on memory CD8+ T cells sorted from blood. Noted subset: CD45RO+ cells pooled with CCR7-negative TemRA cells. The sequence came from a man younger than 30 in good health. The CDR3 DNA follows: TGTGCCAGCAGCGCCCATTTCTCAGACGACTACGAGCAGTACTTC. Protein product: CASSAHFSDDYEQYF.